The 9 T cell receptor beta chains presented below share a single source sample, sequenced in a study of blood T cell repertoires in COVID-19. Assay: immunoSEQ multiplex PCR; the TCRdb copy retains only in-frame clones and omits some. The repertoire holds about 71,000 clones, with roughly 82% as singletons. The sequencing input was peripheral blood. The receptors were sampled from a woman older than 75 with active or convalescent COVID-19.

The chain is built from TRBV11-2 and TRBJ2-3, with D perhaps TRBD2 (5 bases). Germline CDR1 is SGHAT and CDR2 is FQNNGV. V lost 5 bases and J lost 2, with 11 bases in between. The CDR3 totals 14 residues. CDR3 region: CASSPGIYTDTQYF. CDR3 nucleotides: TGTGCCAGCAGCCCCGGGATCTACACAGATACGCAGTATTTT. Complete variable domain (other parts from reference TRBV11-2 and TRBJ2-3): EAGVAQSPRYKIIEKRQSVAFWCNPISGHATLYWYQQILGQGPKLLIQFQNNGVVDDSQLPKDRFSAERLKGVDSTLKIQPAKLEDSAVYLCASSPGIYTDTQYFGPGTRLTVL.

The CDR3 reads CASSQERAALNEKLFF. The CDR3, as DNA: TGTGCCAGCAGCCAAGAGAGGGCAGCTCTTAATGAAAAACTGTTTTTT. The chain employs TRBV14 and TRBJ1-4; unclear D gene. The germline CDR1 and CDR2 sequences are SGHDN and FVKESK. The CDR3 totals 16 residues. Trimming removed 0 bases at V and 4 bases at J, with 12 bases between.

This clone showed up just once. The chain uses TRBV5-6 and TRBJ1-2; 7 bases agree with TRBD1. The germline V gene encodes CDR1 SGHDT and CDR2 YYEEEE. V was pared by 4 bases and J by 4 bases, with 13 bases of the junction left unmatched. The CDR3 has 16 residues. CDR3 protein: CASSPERQGVSYGYTF. The CDR3, as DNA: TGTGCCAGCAGCCCGGAACGACAGGGTGTTAGCTATGGCTACACCTTC.

The J gene is TRBJ2-5, the V gene TRBV27; 12 nucleotides agree with TRBD2. This CDR3 region has 15 residues. The ends lost 5 bases at V and 2 bases at J; junction bases unmatched: 3. CDR1 is MNHEY and CDR2 is SMNVEV in the germline V gene (reference sequence). This CDR3 reads CASSLAGGTQETQYF. DNA for the CDR3: TGTGCCAGCAGTCTAGCGGGGGGGACACAAGAGACCCAGTACTTC.

Only one count was recorded for this clone. The chain uses TRBV28 and TRBJ1-2; the D gene is possibly TRBD1 (6 bases). Germline V gives CDR1 MDHEN, CDR2 SYDVKM. The CDR3 is 13 residues long. The germline V and J ends were trimmed by 2 bases and 4 bases, with 8 bases remaining between them. The CDR3 DNA is TGTGCCAGCAGTTTAACAGGGCCCTATGGCTACACCTTC. This encodes CASSLTGPYGYTF.

The V call is TRBV3-1 (or the pseudogene TRBV3-2), the J call TRBJ1-4; 7 bases align to TRBD1. The V and J ends lost 0 bases and 10 bases, in that order; junction bases with no gene match: 8. Germline assignment: CDR1 LGHDT and CDR2 YNNKEL (reference sequence). This CDR3 has 15 residues. The CDR3 DNA reads as TGTGCCAGCAGCCAAGAGACAGGGTCATCGGCAAAACTGTTTTTT. As protein: CASSQETGSSAKLFF.

The CDR3 is CASSMDRNYGYTF. DNA for the CDR3: TGTGCCAGTAGTATGGACAGAAACTATGGCTACACCTTC. The chain has TRBV19 and TRBJ1-2; possible D gene TRBD1, 6 bases. Trimming cost V 3 bases and J 2 bases, with 7 bases left between them. The CDR3 spans 13 residues. Germline V gene sequence: CDR1 LNHDA, CDR2 SQIVND (reference sequence).

The table lists this clone with a few counts. This rearrangement joins TRBV12-3 or TRBV12-4 to TRBJ1-1, with no clear D. CDR3 length: 12 amino acids. Trimming pared 6 bases from V and 1 base from J, leaving 6 bases between. The CDR3 sequence is CASSPSNTEAFF. DNA of the CDR3: TGTGCCAGCAGCCCATCGAACACTGAAGCTTTCTTT.

The gene calls are TRBV5-1 and TRBJ2-3; 8 bases fit TRBD2. This CDR3 is 15 amino acids long. Germline CDR1 SGHRS, CDR2 YFSETQ. V lost 4 bases and J lost 2; bases outside the gene matches: 6. This CDR3 reads CASSRTSPNTDTQYF. DNA for the CDR3: TGCGCCAGCAGCCGGACTAGCCCGAACACAGATACGCAGTATTTT. The variable domain in full, with the rest retrieved from reference TRBV5-1 and TRBJ2-3, is KAGVTQTPRYLIKTRGQQVTLSCSPISGHRSVSWYQQTPGQGLQFLFEYFSETQRNKGNFPGRFSGRQFSNSRSEMNVSTLELGDSALYLCASSRTSPNTDTQYFGPGTRLTVL.